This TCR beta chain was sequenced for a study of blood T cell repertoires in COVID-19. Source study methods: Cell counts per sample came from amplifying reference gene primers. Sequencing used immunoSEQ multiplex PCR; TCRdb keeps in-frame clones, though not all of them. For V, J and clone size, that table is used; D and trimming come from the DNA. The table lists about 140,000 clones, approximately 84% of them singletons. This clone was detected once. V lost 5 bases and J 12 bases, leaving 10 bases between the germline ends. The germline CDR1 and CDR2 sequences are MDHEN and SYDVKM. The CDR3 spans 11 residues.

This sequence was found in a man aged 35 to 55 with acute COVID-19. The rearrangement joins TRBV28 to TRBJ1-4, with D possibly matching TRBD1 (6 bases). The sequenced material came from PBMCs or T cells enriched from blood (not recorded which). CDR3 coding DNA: TGTGCCAGCAGTCGACAGGCTCAACTGTTTTTT. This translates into CASSRQAQLFF. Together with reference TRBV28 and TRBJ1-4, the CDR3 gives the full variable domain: DVKVTQSSRYLVKRTGEKVFLECVQDMDHENMFWYRQDPGLGLRLIYFSYDVKMKEKGDIPEGYSVSREKKERFSLILESASTNQTSMYLCASSRQAQLFFGSGTQLSVL.